The T cell receptor (beta chain) under discussion was sequenced for a study of monozygotic twins with cystic fibrosis. Here immunoSEQ multiplex PCR was the method, and the copy in TCRdb shows in-frame clones only, minus some. Among around 27,000 clones listed, approximately 96% were seen once. The V and J ends lost 8 bases and 4 bases respectively, with 14 bases between them. Germline lookup yields CDR1 MNHEY and CDR2 SMNVEV (reference sequence). The CDR3 consists of 13 residues. The TCR comes from a girl aged 2 to 9 with cystic fibrosis. V and J are TRBV27 and TRBJ1-2; unclear D gene. The sequenced material came from blood. The CDR3 nucleotides are TGTGCCAGCGCTTTAGGGAGTGGCTATGGCTACACCTTC. The encoded protein is CASALGSGYGYTF.